The 31 T cell receptor beta chains reported below all come from one sample, sequenced in a study of blood T cell repertoires in COVID-19 (dated by TCRdb to 2019 to 2021). Library creation used the immunoSEQ multiplex PCR assay. Not all clones reach the TCRdb copy of this immuneACCESS table, which keeps in-frame sequences only. Checked studies attribute under half of the gap to unresolved V genes and leave the rest unexplained. The sample table lists 68,000 or so clones, 75% to 90% of them with a count of one. The ten most abundant clones make up 2% to 2.5% of the sample. The specimen was peripheral blood. These receptors were taken from a human donor in a cohort sampled during active COVID-19.

In this sample, this clone turned up once. V is TRBV25-1 and J is TRBJ1-2, with 9 bases that match TRBD1. The CDR3 has 14 amino acids. With 6 bases clipped from V and 5 bases from J, the junction kept 7 bases outside the gene matches. Per the germline V gene, CDR1 is MGHDK and CDR2 is SYGVNS. The CDR3 spells CASREAGQGYGYTF. In DNA form, the CDR3 reads TGTGCCAGCAGAGAAGCCGGACAGGGGTATGGCTACACCTTC.

This chain uses TRBV29-1 with TRBJ1-2, with 8 bases lining up with TRBD1. The V and J ends lost 7 bases and 3 bases, in that order; junction bases with no gene match: 1. CDR3 length: 11 residues. CDR1 SQVTM and CDR2 ANQGSEA come from the germline V gene. The CDR3 nucleotides read TGCAGCGCGGACAGGGACTATGGCTACACCTTC. This sequence encodes CSADRDYGYTF.

The V call is TRBV29-1, the J call TRBJ1-2, with D perhaps matching TRBD1 (6 bases). The CDR3 is made up of 11 amino acids. The V end was cut by 1 base, the J end by 7 bases, with 7 bases between. Germline V gene lookup returns CDR1 SQVTM and CDR2 ANQGSEA. The CDR3 sequence: CSVEVGGGYTF. CDR3 sequence (DNA): TGCAGCGTTGAAGTAGGGGGTGGCTACACCTTC. Using reference TRBV29-1 and TRBJ1-2 for the parts outside the CDR3, the full variable domain is SAVISQKPSRDICQRGTSLTIQCQVDSQVTMMFWYRQQPGQSLTLIATANQGSEATYESGFVIDKFPISRPNLTFSTLTVSNMSPEDSSIYLCSVEVGGGYTFGSGTRLTVV.

In DNA, the CDR3 is TGTGCCAGCAGCTTAGGACAGGGTTATGGCTACACCTTC. Its protein product is CASSLGQGYGYTF. The genes are TRBV7-8 and TRBJ1-2; 7 nucleotides match TRBD1. This CDR3 has 13 amino acids. V shed 1 base and J 5 bases; nucleotides not matched to a gene: 1. Per the germline V gene, CDR1 is SGHVS and CDR2 is FQNEAQ.

The gene calls are TRBV3-1 (or the pseudogene TRBV3-2) and TRBJ1-3, with D uncertain. There are 14 residues in the CDR3. The germline V gene has CDR1 LGHDT and CDR2 YNNKEL (reference sequence). The germline V and J ends were trimmed by 4 bases and 0 bases, with 7 bases remaining between them. In DNA, the CDR3 is TGTGCCAGCAGCCCCCAGAACTCTGGAAACACCATATATTTT. Translated: CASSPQNSGNTIYF.

The rearrangement uses TRBV7-9 and TRBJ1-1, with D possibly matching TRBD1 (5 bases). This CDR3 has 11 residues. The V end lost 5 bases, the J end lost 8 bases, and 9 bases lay between the germline ends. The germline CDR1 and CDR2 sequences are SEHNR and FQNEAQ (reference sequence). In nucleotides, the CDR3 is TGTGCCAGCAGCCAGACAGAGGAAGCTTTCTTT. This sequence encodes CASSQTEEAFF.

The V call is TRBV2, the J call TRBJ1-4; the match to TRBD1 covers 8 bases. Germline lookup yields CDR1 SNHLY and CDR2 FYNNEI. V shed 9 bases, J shed 1 base, and the junction held 4 bases outside the gene matches. This CDR3 has 14 residues. The CDR3 loop is CASTDRETNEKLFF. The CDR3, as DNA: TGTGCCAGTACGGACAGGGAAACTAATGAAAAACTGTTTTTT.

The chain employs TRBV9 and TRBJ2-1, with 11 bases lining up with TRBD2. Germline CDR1 SGDLS, CDR2 YYNGEE. CDR3 size: 19 residues. V lost 2 bases, J lost 10 bases, and 20 bases stayed unmatched. CDR3 nucleotides: TGTGCCAGCAGCGTTAACAGGGGTAGCGGGAGGGCCCGCTGGTTGGAGCAGTTCTTC. Residues: CASSVNRGSGRARWLEQFF.

This chain joins TRBV10-2 and TRBJ2-5, with D perhaps TRBD2 (5 bases). CDR1 and CDR2 from the germline V gene are WSHSY and SAAADI. The CDR3 extends over 13 amino acids. The V end was cut by 7 bases, the J end by 5 bases, with 14 bases between. CDR3 bases: TGCGCCAGCAAAGAATCGGGGTCGGAGACCCAGTACTTC. It specifies CASKESGSETQYF.

V usage is TRBV7-9 and J usage is TRBJ2-3, with TRBD1 matching over 7 bases. From germline, CDR1 is SEHNR and CDR2 FQNEAQ (reference sequence). The V and J ends lost 1 base and 1 base, in that order; junction bases with no gene match: 5. There are 16 residues in the CDR3. Here the CDR3 DNA reads TGTGCCAGCAGCTTAGGACAGGGAAAGGGCACAGATACGCAGTATTTT. Translating gives CASSLGQGKGTDTQYF.

J is TRBJ2-5 and V is TRBV2, with TRBD1 identical over 9 bases. Germline CDR1 and CDR2: SNHLY and FYNNEI. V lost 8 bases to trimming and J lost 2 bases; unmatched junction nucleotides: 3. The CDR3 consists of 13 residues. CDR3 nucleotides: TGTGCCAGCGCAGGGACAGGGCAAGAGACCCAGTACTTC. Translating gives CASAGTGQETQYF. Complete variable domain (other parts from reference TRBV2 and TRBJ2-5): EPEVTQTPSHQVTQMGQEVILRCVPISNHLYFYWYRQILGQKVEFLVSFYNNEISEKSEIFDDQFSVERPDGSNFTLKIRSTKLEDSAMYFCASAGTGQETQYFGPGTRLLVL.

This clone was recorded a few times. The genes are TRBV27 and TRBJ2-7; a weak D match, TRBD1 (8 bases). CDR1 is MNHEY and CDR2 is SMNVEV in the germline V gene (reference sequence). This CDR3 has 16 residues. The germline V and J ends were trimmed by 5 bases and 6 bases, with 23 bases remaining between them. CDR3 bases: TGTGCCAGCAGTCGCGGGGGACAGGCCCGAGGTTCCGAGCAGTACTTC. This translates into CASSRGGQARGSEQYF.

A note on this clone: At the DNA level, this CDR3 is encoded by other sequences in the same sample as well. The chain is built from TRBV4-2 and TRBJ2-2; no clear D. V was clipped by 0 bases and J by 5 bases, with 4 bases between them. The CDR3 length is 13 residues. The germline CDR1 and CDR2 sequences are LGHNA and YNFKEQ. The CDR3 DNA reads as TGTGCCAGCAGCCAAGACCCAACCGGGGAGCTGTTTTTT. Amino acid sequence: CASSQDPTGELFF.

The chain joins TRBV2 to TRBJ2-6, with D perhaps TRBD1 (6 bases). This CDR3 region has 15 residues. Trimming left V 6 bases short and J 3 bases short, with 12 bases between. Germline V CDR1 and CDR2: SNHLY, FYNNEI. The CDR3 bases are TGTGCCAGCAGACAACAGGGAAGTGGGGCCAACGTCCTGACTTTC. Translated, it gives CASRQQGSGANVLTF.

The CDR3 spells CASSETSGSYNEQFF. In nucleotides, the CDR3 is TGCGCCAGCAGTGAGACTAGCGGGAGTTACAATGAGCAGTTCTTC. The J gene is TRBJ2-1, the V gene TRBV10-1, with 11 bases that match TRBD2. The junction had 1 base not matched to a gene; V was cut back by 2 bases and J by 4 bases. Looked up from germline, CDR1 is WNHNN and CDR2 is SYGVQD (reference sequence). This CDR3 is 15 amino acids long.

The chain combines TRBV13 with TRBJ2-3; 12 bases agree with TRBD2. This CDR3 is 18 amino acids long. Trimming removed 3 bases from V and 4 bases from J; junction bases left unmatched: 11. Per germline, CDR1 PRHDT and CDR2 FYEKMQ (reference sequence). CDR3 sequence: CASSFRLAGGPRSDTQYF. CDR3 nucleotide sequence: TGTGCCAGCAGCTTCCGCCTAGCGGGGGGGCCTCGGTCAGATACGCAGTATTTT.

The J gene is TRBJ2-3, the V gene TRBV20-1; the D gene is possibly TRBD2 (5 bases). This CDR3 region has 11 residues. Trimming left V 0 bases short and J 11 bases short, with 9 bases between. In germline, CDR1 is DFQATT, CDR2 SNEGSKA (reference sequence). As DNA, the CDR3 is TGCAGTGCTAGAGATGGGAGACAGCAGTATTTT. Translation gives CSARDGRQQYF.

The rearrangement uses TRBV6-2 or TRBV6-3 and TRBJ2-7, with 7 bases that match TRBD1. The CDR3 sequence is 15 residues long. Germline V gene data show CDR1 as MNHEY and CDR2 as SVGEGT. Trimming at V came to 0 bases and at J to 6 bases, leaving 8 bases not matched to a gene. CDR3 nucleotide sequence: TGTGCCAGCAGTTACTCGGTTTATGACAGGGTCGAGCAGTACTTC. Its translation: CASSYSVYDRVEQYF.

The CDR3 nucleotides are TGTGCCAGCAGAGGACAGGGAAATTCACCCCTCCACTTT. The encoded protein is CASRGQGNSPLHF. The chain joins TRBV2 to TRBJ1-6, with 8 bases that match TRBD1. Losses at the gene ends were 6 bases for V and 7 bases for J; bases not matched to a gene: 2. The germline gives CDR1 SNHLY, CDR2 FYNNEI. The CDR3 covers 13 residues. The entire variable domain, with the rest obtained from reference TRBV2 and TRBJ1-6, is as follows: EPEVTQTPSHQVTQMGQEVILRCVPISNHLYFYWYRQILGQKVEFLVSFYNNEISEKSEIFDDQFSVERPDGSNFTLKIRSTKLEDSAMYFCASRGQGNSPLHFGNGTRLTVT.

The V and J genes are TRBV18 and TRBJ2-7; 11 bases are shared with TRBD1. Germline V CDR1 and CDR2: KGHSH, LQKENI. Trimming removed 3 bases from V and 5 bases from J; junction bases left unmatched: 6. The CDR3 extends over 15 amino acids. The CDR3 sequence: CASSPSGTGGNEQYF. The CDR3 DNA sequence: TGTGCCAGCTCACCTTCCGGGACAGGGGGTAACGAGCAGTACTTC.

V gene TRBV28 combines with J gene TRBJ2-2, with 8 bases identical to TRBD1. Trimming at V came to 4 bases and at J to 6 bases, leaving 4 bases not matched to a gene. CDR3 length: 14 residues. Germline lookup yields CDR1 MDHEN and CDR2 SYDVKM. The CDR3: CASSYGTGPGELFF. CDR3 DNA: TGTGCCAGCAGTTACGGGACAGGCCCCGGGGAGCTGTTTTTT.

This clone was observed a handful of times. The chain recombines TRBV6-1 with TRBJ2-1; TRBD1 agrees at 8 bases. CDR1 is MNHNS, CDR2 SASEGT, per germline. J lost 4 bases, V lost 4 bases, and 9 bases had no gene match. CDR3 size: 16 residues. The CDR3 here is CASSGSDRGWYNEQFF. DNA for the CDR3: TGTGCCAGCAGTGGATCCGACAGGGGTTGGTACAATGAGCAGTTCTTC.

This clone was recorded only once. V usage is TRBV5-1 and J usage is TRBJ1-1, with TRBD1 matching over 7 bases. V lost 9 bases to trimming and J lost 5 bases; unmatched junction nucleotides: 13. This CDR3 region has 14 residues. CDR1 and CDR2 (germline): SGHRS, YFSETQ. This CDR3 reads CATTAGGKGTEAFF. The CDR3 DNA follows: TGCGCCACTACCGCAGGGGGAAAGGGGACTGAAGCTTTCTTT.

The chain joins TRBV14 to TRBJ2-3, with 10 bases identical to TRBD2. The CDR3 runs 16 residues. V gave up 6 bases and J gave up 2 bases; unmatched junction bases: 8. Germline CDR1 is SGHDN and CDR2 is FVKESK. This CDR3 reads CASSRKLAGTTDTQYF. The CDR3 region has the DNA TGTGCCAGCAGTCGAAAACTAGCGGGGACCACAGATACGCAGTATTTT.

In its sample, this clone was seen a few times. The V call is TRBV7-9, the J call TRBJ1-3; the D is unclear. Trimming took off 2 bases at V and 3 bases at J, with 11 bases between the two ends. Germline V gene lookup returns CDR1 SEHNR and CDR2 FQNEAQ (reference sequence). The CDR3 is made up of 15 amino acids. The CDR3 bases are TGTGCCAGCAGCTTAATGGGAGTAAGTGGAAACACCATATATTTT. This codes for CASSLMGVSGNTIYF.

For this clone: At one end, the junction sequence differs from germline, possibly due to a read error. The V gene is TRBV28, the J gene TRBJ2-6, with D perhaps matching TRBD1 (5 bases). Germline V gene lookup returns CDR1 MDHEN and CDR2 SYDVKM. This CDR3 contains 15 residues. CDR3 region: CASGFDSAGANVLTF. The CDR3 DNA reads as TGTGCCAGCGGTTTCGACAGTGCTGGGGCCAACGTCCTGACTTTC.

V gene TRBV19 combines with J gene TRBJ2-2; TRBD1 agrees at 8 bases. The CDR3 has 14 amino acids. J gave up 1 base and V 5 bases, and 0 bases lay outside the gene matches. CDR1 and CDR2 (germline): LNHDA, SQIVND (reference sequence). This chain's CDR3 is CASSGQGNTGELFF. CDR3 bases: TGTGCCAGTAGTGGACAGGGGAACACCGGGGAGCTGTTTTTT.

For the CDR3, the DNA is TGCGCCAGCAGTGTCGGGGGGATAGGATCCGGGGAGCTGTTTTTT. It is translated as CASSVGGIGSGELFF. The chain couples TRBV10-1 to TRBJ2-2, with 7 bases identical to TRBD2. Germline V gene data show CDR1 as WNHNN and CDR2 as SYGVQD (reference sequence). V shed 4 bases, J shed 6 bases, and the junction held 8 bases outside the gene matches. This CDR3 is 15 amino acids long.

The gene calls are TRBV6-2 or TRBV6-3 and TRBJ2-7, with TRBD2 matching over 7 bases. The germline CDR1 and CDR2 sequences are MNHEY and SVGEGT. The CDR3 is made up of 13 amino acids. After removal of 2 bases from V and 3 bases from J, the junction contained 1 base not matched to a gene. In nucleotides, the CDR3 is TGTGCCAGCAGTTACGCTAGCGGCTACGAGCAGTACTTC. It is translated as CASSYASGYEQYF.

V and J are TRBV6-5 and TRBJ1-3, with 8 bases lining up with TRBD1. The CDR3 covers 14 residues. Trimming at V came to 0 bases and at J to 8 bases, leaving 3 bases not matched to a gene. Germline CDR1 MNHEY, CDR2 SVGAGI. The CDR3 DNA follows: TGTGCCAGCAGTTACTCGAACAGGGGGGACACCATATATTTT. Translating it yields CASSYSNRGDTIYF.

A single count supports this clone. This chain joins TRBV6-2 or TRBV6-3 and TRBJ2-5; no reliable D call. The CDR3 contains 14 residues. The germline gives CDR1 MNHEY, CDR2 SVGEGT. V lost 3 bases and J 3 bases, leaving 11 bases between the germline ends. The CDR3 DNA follows: TGTGCCAGCAGTTATCCTGGCGGTAAAGAGACCCAGTACTTC. Its protein product is CASSYPGGKETQYF.